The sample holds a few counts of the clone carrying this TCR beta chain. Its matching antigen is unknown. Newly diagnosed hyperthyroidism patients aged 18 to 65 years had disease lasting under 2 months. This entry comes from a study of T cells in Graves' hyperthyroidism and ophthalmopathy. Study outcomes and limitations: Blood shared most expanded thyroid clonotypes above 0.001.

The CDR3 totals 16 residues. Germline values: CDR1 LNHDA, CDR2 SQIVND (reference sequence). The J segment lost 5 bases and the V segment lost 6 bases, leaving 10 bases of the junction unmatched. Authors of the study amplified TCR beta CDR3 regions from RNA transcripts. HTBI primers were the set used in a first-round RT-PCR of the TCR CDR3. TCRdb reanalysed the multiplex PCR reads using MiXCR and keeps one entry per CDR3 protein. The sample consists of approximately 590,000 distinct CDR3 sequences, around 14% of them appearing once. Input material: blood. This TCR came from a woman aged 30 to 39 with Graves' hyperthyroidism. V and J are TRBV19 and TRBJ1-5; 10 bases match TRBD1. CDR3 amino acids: CASRQIPGQGYQPQHF. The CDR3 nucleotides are TGTGCCAGTAGACAAATCCCGGGACAGGGGTATCAGCCCCAGCATTTT.